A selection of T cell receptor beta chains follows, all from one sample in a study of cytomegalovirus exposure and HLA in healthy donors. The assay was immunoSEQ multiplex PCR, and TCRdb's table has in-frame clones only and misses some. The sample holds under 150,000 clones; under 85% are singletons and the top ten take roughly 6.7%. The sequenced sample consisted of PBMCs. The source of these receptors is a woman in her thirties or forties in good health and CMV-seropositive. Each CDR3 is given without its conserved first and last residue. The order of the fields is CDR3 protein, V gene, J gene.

CDR3 protein: ASSFPAGGGNSPLH
V gene: TRBV28
J gene: TRBJ1-6

CDR3 protein: ASSDLQPEQY
V gene: TRBV2
J gene: .

CDR3 protein: ASSEAGRGLYEQY
V gene: TRBV6-1
J gene: TRBJ2-7

CDR3 protein: AWSRQPQAF
V gene: TRBV30
J gene: TRBJ1-1

CDR3 protein: ASGGGTVYGYT
V gene: TRBV6-1
J gene: TRBJ1-2

CDR3 protein: ASRTTGSGNEQY
V gene: TRBV2
J gene: TRBJ2-7

CDR3 protein: SVELVRGTRY
V gene: TRBV29-1
J gene: TRBJ2-7

CDR3 protein: ASSYSGQGGNIQY
V gene: TRBV6-5
J gene: TRBJ2-4

CDR3 protein: ASSKSGTGSTDTQY
V gene: TRBV5-1
J gene: TRBJ2-3

CDR3 protein: ASSFDTLSNTEAF
V gene: TRBV5-1
J gene: TRBJ1-1

CDR3 protein: ASSKSSGGAIYDTQY
V gene: TRBV19
J gene: TRBJ2-3

CDR3 protein: ASSWGQGGSDGYT
V gene: TRBV5-1
J gene: TRBJ1-2

CDR3 protein: ASSYTDNQPQH
V gene: TRBV6-6
J gene: TRBJ1-5

CDR3 protein: ASSQDRTGPGELF
V gene: TRBV4-1
J gene: TRBJ2-2

CDR3 protein: SAGLYNEQF
V gene: TRBV20-1
J gene: TRBJ2-1

CDR3 protein: ASSELRQDTEAF
V gene: TRBV25-1
J gene: TRBJ1-1

CDR3 protein: ASSLAEGYGYT
V gene: TRBV5-6
J gene: TRBJ1-2

CDR3 protein: ASSLGTVAYEQY
V gene: TRBV5-4
J gene: TRBJ2-7

CDR3 protein: ASSGGAETQY
V gene: TRBV10-2
J gene: TRBJ2-5

CDR3 protein: ASSPPGLAGDYEQY
V gene: TRBV25-1
J gene: TRBJ2-7

CDR3 protein: ASSVDRGGNTIY
V gene: TRBV6-6
J gene: TRBJ1-3

CDR3 protein: ASSRSSSGVNTGELF
V gene: TRBV5-4
J gene: TRBJ2-2

CDR3 protein: ASSDSGQPNTGGLF
V gene: TRBV25-1
J gene: TRBJ2-2

CDR3 protein: ASSWGQGAYEQY
V gene: TRBV5-6
J gene: TRBJ2-7

CDR3 protein: ASSEKRGTGAGGNTDTQY
V gene: TRBV6-1
J gene: TRBJ2-3

CDR3 protein: ASSQVGLAGVETQY
V gene: TRBV4-1
J gene: TRBJ2-5

CDR3 protein: ASSNPTGGYGEAF
V gene: TRBV5-1
J gene: TRBJ1-1

CDR3 protein: ASPHDLGEISYNSPLH
V gene: TRBV18
J gene: TRBJ1-6

CDR3 protein: ASSPRGHEQY
V gene: TRBV18
J gene: TRBJ2-7

CDR3 protein: ASSKNRGGYT
V gene: TRBV2
J gene: TRBJ1-2

CDR3 protein: ASSRQGDGTEAF
V gene: TRBV2
J gene: TRBJ1-1

CDR3 protein: ASRKPGQDSYEQY
V gene: TRBV6-6
J gene: TRBJ2-7

CDR3 protein: ASSRLGDNEKLF
V gene: TRBV6-1
J gene: TRBJ1-4

CDR3 protein: ASSRIAGENYNEQF
V gene: TRBV4-1
J gene: TRBJ2-1

CDR3 protein: ASRGRTGENQPQH
V gene: TRBV6-1
J gene: TRBJ1-5

CDR3 protein: ASSQTPGHVSEQY
V gene: TRBV4-1
J gene: TRBJ2-7

CDR3 protein: ASSPVTGYYGYT
V gene: TRBV5-6
J gene: TRBJ1-2

CDR3 protein: ASRGGRGAWETQY
V gene: TRBV7-2
J gene: TRBJ2-5

CDR3 protein: ASSLAGGNYGYT
V gene: TRBV27
J gene: TRBJ1-2

CDR3 protein: ASSQGLGGANVLT
V gene: TRBV5-6
J gene: TRBJ2-6

CDR3 protein: ASSKWRDRGMWEQY
V gene: TRBV21-1
J gene: TRBJ2-7

CDR3 protein: ASNRGDTNEKLF
V gene: TRBV5-1
J gene: TRBJ1-4

CDR3 protein: ASSRTAGTDTQY
V gene: TRBV7-9
J gene: TRBJ2-3

CDR3 protein: ASSQRTGGNSPLH
V gene: TRBV27
J gene: TRBJ1-6

CDR3 protein: ASSFGTSGGRTDTQY
V gene: TRBV5-1
J gene: TRBJ2-3

CDR3 protein: ASTRLLQGNTEAF
V gene: TRBV6-1
J gene: TRBJ1-1

CDR3 protein: ASSEKSLLAETQY
V gene: TRBV2
J gene: TRBJ2-5

CDR3 protein: ASSGSGEGFNEQF
V gene: TRBV7-9
J gene: TRBJ2-1

CDR3 protein: ASSGHLGTEAF
V gene: TRBV7-9
J gene: TRBJ1-1

CDR3 protein: ASSLIDLGDYNSPLH
V gene: TRBV5-6
J gene: TRBJ1-6

CDR3 protein: ASSQAGEINEKLF
V gene: TRBV4-1
J gene: TRBJ1-4